Shown below are 30 T cell receptor beta chains from a single sample sequenced in a study of neurological immune-mediated disorders (dated by TCRdb to the late 2010s). Library generation was performed with 5' RACE. Sequencing was carried out with an Illumina HiSeq 2500. TCRdb redid the processing of the public reads, applying fastp at Q25 and MiXCR, and retained in-frame beta chains. Here each entry gathers all rows of one CDR3 protein and keeps the most common genes and DNA. In this sample the table shows 50,000 to 60,000 distinct CDR3 sequences, under 5% of which occur a single time. The top ten clones comprise roughly 2% of the sample. Sample: CD4+ T cells from blood. The source of these receptors is a woman aged 40 to 49 with multiple sclerosis.

This clonotype showed up many times. The chain carries TRBV20-1 and TRBJ2-7; 9 nucleotides line up with TRBD1. This CDR3 has 13 residues. CDR1 DFQATT and CDR2 SNEGSKA come from the germline V gene (reference sequence). After removal of 3 bases from V and 3 bases from J, the junction contained 3 bases not matched to a gene. The CDR3: CSASTGGGYEQYF. CDR3 DNA sequence: TGCAGTGCTAGTACAGGGGGCGGCTACGAGCAGTACTTC.

This clonotype was seen at least ten times. V is TRBV4-2 and J is TRBJ2-1; D is undetermined. In germline, CDR1 is LGHNA, CDR2 YNFKEQ. The length of the CDR3 is 13 residues. The V gene lost 4 bases and the J gene lost 5 bases, with 9 bases spanning the gap. This chain's CDR3 is CASSRPLDNEQFF. The DNA for the CDR3 is TGTGCCAGCAGCCGCCCCCTGGACAATGAGCAGTTCTTC.

In its sample, this clonotype was seen many times. The chain uses TRBV15 and TRBJ1-2; possibly TRBD1 for D (5 bases). There are 15 residues in the CDR3. Germline assignment: CDR1 LNHNV and CDR2 YYDKDF (reference sequence). V was clipped by 1 base and J by 4 bases, with 13 bases between them. In nucleotides, the CDR3 is TGTGCCACCAGCAGAGTAGGGGAGGTGGGCTATGGCTACACCTTC. Its translation: CATSRVGEVGYGYTF. Looking up the rest from reference TRBV15 and TRBJ1-2 gives the full variable domain: DAMVIQNPRYQVTQFGKPVTLSCSQTLNHNVMYWYQQKSSQAPKLLFHYYDKDFNNEADTPDNFQSRRPNTSFCFLDIRSPGLGDTAMYLCATSRVGEVGYGYTFGSGTRLTVV.

This clonotype was recorded at least ten times. The genes are TRBV7-9 and TRBJ1-2; D is perhaps TRBD1 (5 bases). The V end lost 3 bases, the J end lost 4 bases, and 9 bases lay between the germline ends. Germline CDR1 is SEHNR and CDR2 is FQNEAQ (reference sequence). The CDR3 sequence is 13 residues long. CDR3: CASSLGQVYGYTF. The CDR3 bases are TGTGCCAGCAGCTTGGGGCAGGTCTATGGCTACACCTTC. The full variable domain, in which reference TRBV7-9 and TRBJ1-2 provide the parts outside the CDR3, is DTGVSQNPRHKITKRGQNVTFRCDPISEHNRLYWYRQTLGQGPEFLTYFQNEAQLEKSRLLSDRFSAERPKGSFSTLEIQRTEQGDSAMYLCASSLGQVYGYTFGSGTRLTVV.

This clonotype has at least ten counts. The chain recombines TRBV10-3 with TRBJ2-1, with D unresolved. The CDR3 extends over 13 amino acids. Germline CDR1 ENHRY, CDR2 SYGVKD. Trimming removed 6 bases from V and 7 bases from J, with 13 bases in between. The CDR3 here is CAISGQLRNEQFF. CDR3 sequence (DNA): TGTGCCATCAGCGGCCAACTGAGGAATGAGCAGTTCTTC.

Ten or more counts support this clonotype. V is TRBV3-1 and J is TRBJ2-1; 8 positions agree with TRBD2. With 9 bases clipped from V and 9 bases from J, the junction kept 7 bases outside the gene matches. The germline V gene has CDR1 LGHDT and CDR2 YNNKEL (reference sequence). This CDR3 has 12 amino acids. As DNA, the CDR3 is TGTGCCAGTAATCAACGGGAGGGTGAGCAGTTCTTC. Translation: CASNQREGEQFF.

This clonotype was seen at least ten times. V is TRBV4-1 and J is TRBJ2-1; D is undetermined. Trimming pared 1 base from V and 2 bases from J, leaving 9 bases between. The CDR3 length is 15 residues. CDR1 and CDR2 from the germline V gene are MGHRA and YSYEKL. CDR3 in amino acids: CASSQARRPYNEQFF. CDR3 coding DNA: TGCGCCAGCAGCCAAGCTCGGAGACCCTACAATGAGCAGTTCTTC.

This clonotype appeared many times. This chain connects TRBV20-1 to TRBJ1-1, with D uncertain. V was shortened by 1 base and J by 5 bases, with 17 bases between the two germline ends. The CDR3 is made up of 15 amino acids. Germline CDR1 DFQATT, CDR2 SNEGSKA (reference sequence). The DNA for the CDR3 is TGCAGTGCTAGAGGCCCGGACCCAAAAGGGACTGAAGCTTTCTTT. Its protein is CSARGPDPKGTEAFF.

This clonotype appeared many times. The rearrangement uses TRBV21-1 and TRBJ1-2; TRBD1, as called in the table, went unchecked against the DNA. TRBV21-1 corresponds to a pseudogene. The CDR3 sequence is 18 residues long. The CDR3 loop is CASSKEWDRQKWVYGYTF. The CDR3 region has the DNA TGTGCCAGCAGCAAAGAATGGGACAGACAAAAATGGGTCTATGGCTACACCTTC.

This clonotype was observed a few times. V gene TRBV7-6 combines with J gene TRBJ2-1, with 7 bases identical to TRBD2. Trimming at V came to 4 bases and at J to 5 bases, leaving 5 bases not matched to a gene. The CDR3 has 14 amino acids. Germline CDR1 reads SGHVS; CDR2 reads FNYEAQ. The CDR3 spells CASSWDYSHNEQFF. In nucleotides, the CDR3 is TGTGCCAGCAGCTGGGACTACTCACACAATGAGCAGTTCTTC.

This clonotype was found many times. In DNA form, the CDR3 reads TGCGCCAGCAGCTCATCTAGCGGACCCTACGAGCAGTACTTC. It encodes CASSSSSGPYEQYF. The chain combines TRBV5-1 with TRBJ2-7, with 7 bases identical to TRBD2. The CDR3 contains 14 residues. Trimming at V came to 3 bases and at J to 2 bases, leaving 5 bases not matched to a gene. Per the germline V gene, CDR1 is SGHRS and CDR2 is YFSETQ.

This clonotype was picked up many times. This chain links TRBV6-5 with TRBJ2-3, with D maybe TRBD1 (7 bases). With 2 bases removed from V and 4 bases from J, the gap between germline ends came to 10 bases. The length of the CDR3 is 14 residues. CDR1 is MNHEY, CDR2 SVGAGI, per germline. The DNA of the CDR3 is TGTGCCAGCAGTTACACAGGGGAGGCAGATACGCAGTATTTT. Translation gives CASSYTGEADTQYF.

This clonotype occurred many times. The V gene is TRBV5-1, the J gene TRBJ2-1, with TRBD1 matching over 8 bases. CDR3 length equals 14 residues. Germline V gives CDR1 SGHRS, CDR2 YFSETQ. J was trimmed by 5 bases and V by 3 bases; bases with no gene match: 4. The CDR3 region is CASSSGTGNNEQFF. The CDR3 region has the DNA TGCGCCAGCAGCTCCGGGACAGGCAACAATGAGCAGTTCTTC.

This clonotype was seen at least ten times. This chain links TRBV6-5 with TRBJ2-5; tentatively, D is TRBD2 (6 bases). V dropped 0 bases and J dropped 5 bases, with 16 bases sitting between them. The CDR3 totals 16 residues. The V gene's germline CDR1 is MNHEY and CDR2 SVGAGI. As DNA, the CDR3 is TGTGCCAGCAGTTACTCGAGGCCCACCCGGGGGGAGACCCAGTACTTC. Amino acid sequence: CASSYSRPTRGETQYF.

This clonotype was seen ten or more times. The CDR3 sequence is CASSPRTFGGTNEKLFF. In nucleotides, the CDR3 is TGTGCCAGCAGCCCCCGGACCTTTGGGGGAACTAATGAAAAACTGTTTTTT. The rearrangement joins TRBV7-9 to TRBJ1-4, with a tentative D call TRBD1 (5 bases). Germline V gene lookup returns CDR1 SEHNR and CDR2 FQNEAQ (reference sequence). V was pared by 5 bases and J by 1 base, with 17 bases between. This CDR3 comprises 17 residues.

This clonotype was seen ten or more times. The CDR3 bases are TGCGCCAGCAGCTTGGTGGTCGGAGGTCCAGATACGCAGTATTTT. This gives the protein CASSLVVGGPDTQYF. J is TRBJ2-3 and V is TRBV5-1, with a tentative D call TRBD2 (5 bases). The CDR3 sequence is 15 residues long. The germline gives CDR1 SGHRS, CDR2 YFSETQ. V was pared by 0 bases and J by 4 bases, with 12 bases between.

This clonotype was detected many times. V and J are TRBV7-2 and TRBJ2-7; D possibly corresponds to TRBD1 (6 bases). The CDR3 spans 14 residues. Germline V gene sequence: CDR1 SGHTA, CDR2 FQGNSA. Trimming stripped 2 bases from V and 0 bases from J, with 8 bases between. The CDR3 nucleotides read TGTGCCAGCAGCTTAATAGGGGGCTCCTACGAGCAGTACTTC. Translating gives CASSLIGGSYEQYF.

Ten or more counts support this clonotype. The chain carries TRBV20-1 and TRBJ2-1, with 10 bases identical to TRBD2. The CDR3 is 15 residues long. After removal of 5 bases from V and 6 bases from J, the junction contained 10 bases not matched to a gene. Germline CDR1 DFQATT, CDR2 SNEGSKA (reference sequence). CDR3 protein: CSAPSSGGAVNEQFF. CDR3 nucleotides: TGCAGTGCTCCCTCGAGCGGGGGGGCCGTCAATGAGCAGTTCTTC.

This clonotype was picked up many times. The J gene is TRBJ2-2, the V gene TRBV5-1; D gene ambiguous. Per germline, CDR1 SGHRS and CDR2 YFSETQ. Between the trimmed V and J ends, which lost 6 bases and 2 bases, there was a span of 14 bases. The CDR3 is 15 amino acids. The CDR3 bases are TGCGCCAGCACCCTCCAGCTAGGAAACACCGGGGAGCTGTTTTTT. Its protein product is CASTLQLGNTGELFF.

The rearrangement links TRBV11-3 to TRBJ2-7; 8 bases map to TRBD2. The CDR3 is made up of 14 amino acids. J was trimmed by 4 bases and V by 5 bases; bases with no gene match: 7. From germline, CDR1 is SGHNT and CDR2 YENEEA. The CDR3 bases are TGTGCCAGCAGCCCCGGGGGGGCCTCGTACGAGCAGTACTTC. This gives the protein CASSPGGASYEQYF.

This clonotype was detected ten times or more. The chain is built from TRBV20-1 and TRBJ1-1, with a tentative D call TRBD1 (6 bases). The CDR3 runs to 14 residues. The germline V gene has CDR1 DFQATT and CDR2 SNEGSKA (reference sequence). V was shortened by 5 bases and J by 5 bases, with 18 bases between the two germline ends. This CDR3 reads CSALDTRGRTEAFF. DNA of the CDR3: TGCAGTGCTCTGGACACCCGGGGGCGGACTGAAGCTTTCTTT.

This clonotype was picked up many times. This chain connects TRBV7-9 to TRBJ2-1; no clear D gene. The CDR3 has 16 residues. Trimming removed 3 bases from V and 0 bases from J, with 12 bases in between. Germline loops: CDR1 SEHNR, CDR2 FQNEAQ (reference sequence). In DNA form, the CDR3 reads TGTGCCAGCAGCTTCGACCCCGGCATCTCCTACAATGAGCAGTTCTTC. Translated: CASSFDPGISYNEQFF.

V usage is TRBV15 and J usage is TRBJ1-1; D call uncertain. Trimming cost V 0 bases and J 3 bases, with 20 bases left between them. Germline CDR1 LNHNV, CDR2 YYDKDF (reference sequence). CDR3 size: 18 residues. CDR3 region: CATSRDPPGESWDTEAFF. The CDR3 nucleotides are TGTGCCACCAGCAGAGATCCTCCCGGAGAGTCTTGGGACACTGAAGCTTTCTTT.

This clonotype was counted ten times or more. This chain uses TRBV11-2 with TRBJ1-4; D is unclear. The germline V gene has CDR1 SGHAT and CDR2 FQNNGV. The CDR3 contains 16 residues. Trimming removed 3 bases from V and 0 bases from J, with 11 bases in between. The CDR3 region has the DNA TGTGCCAGCAGCTTCCTATACACTGCAACTAATGAAAAACTGTTTTTT. This sequence encodes CASSFLYTATNEKLFF.

This clonotype was seen many times. The rearrangement links TRBV3-1 to TRBJ2-4, with 8 bases that match TRBD1. Germline values: CDR1 LGHDT, CDR2 YNNKEL (reference sequence). The CDR3 spans 14 residues. V gave up 1 base and J gave up 8 bases; unmatched junction bases: 4. CDR3 nucleotides: TGTGCCAGCAGCCAAGGGACAGGGATTGACATTCAGTACTTC. Protein: CASSQGTGIDIQYF.

This clonotype came up many times. The chain has TRBV19 and TRBJ1-2, with TRBD1 matching 8 bases. CDR1 LNHDA and CDR2 SQIVND come from the germline V gene (reference sequence). V dropped 5 bases and J dropped 5; count of bases not matched to a gene: 1. The CDR3 runs to 12 residues. The CDR3 DNA sequence: TGTGCCAGTAGTGGACAGGGATATGGCTACACCTTC. Its protein is CASSGQGYGYTF. Supplemented by reference TRBV19 and TRBJ1-2, the full variable domain reads DGGITQSPKYLFRKEGQNVTLSCEQNLNHDAMYWYRQDPGQGLRLIYYSQIVNDFQKGDIAEGYSVSREKKESFPLTVTSAQKNPTAFYLCASSGQGYGYTFGSGTRLTVV.

This clonotype was found many times. The V call is TRBV29-1, the J call TRBJ2-3; a possible D gene is TRBD2 (5 bases). V gave up 3 bases and J gave up 2 bases, with 15 bases separating them. The CDR3 contains 15 residues. The V gene's germline CDR1 is SQVTM and CDR2 ANQGSEA. The CDR3 loop is CSVEGGGVITDTQYF. CDR3 DNA sequence: TGCAGCGTTGAGGGCGGAGGAGTAATCACAGATACGCAGTATTTT.

This clonotype was seen ten or more times. V gene TRBV6-5 combines with J gene TRBJ1-5, with a tentative D call TRBD1 (5 bases). This CDR3 is built from 14 residues. Trimming pared 4 bases from V and 6 bases from J, leaving 13 bases between. CDR1 and CDR2 (germline): MNHEY, SVGAGI. CDR3 DNA sequence: TGTGCCAGCAGTTCCTGGGGGTTTTCTCAGCCCCAGCATTTT. This encodes CASSSWGFSQPQHF.

The sample holds many counts of this clonotype. The genes are TRBV7-9 and TRBJ2-3, with a possible D match to TRBD2 (5 bases). Germline V lookup: CDR1 SEHNR, CDR2 FQNEAQ (reference sequence). V lost 10 bases, J lost 2 bases, and 13 bases lay in between. The CDR3 runs 13 residues. DNA for the CDR3: TGTGCCACCGGGGTAGTATCCACAGATACGCAGTATTTT. Translation gives CATGVVSTDTQYF. The whole variable domain, filled in from reference TRBV7-9 and TRBJ2-3, reads DTGVSQNPRHKITKRGQNVTFRCDPISEHNRLYWYRQTLGQGPEFLTYFQNEAQLEKSRLLSDRFSAERPKGSFSTLEIQRTEQGDSAMYLCATGVVSTDTQYFGPGTRLTVL.

This clonotype was recorded many times. V and J are TRBV4-1 and TRBJ2-5; D may match TRBD1 or TRBD2 (5 bases each). CDR3 length: 13 residues. Germline values: CDR1 MGHRA, CDR2 YSYEKL. V gave up 1 base and J gave up 5 bases, with 8 bases separating them. CDR3 coding DNA: TGCGCCAGCAGCCAAGGGTGGGGGGAGACCCAGTACTTC. Its translation is CASSQGWGETQYF.